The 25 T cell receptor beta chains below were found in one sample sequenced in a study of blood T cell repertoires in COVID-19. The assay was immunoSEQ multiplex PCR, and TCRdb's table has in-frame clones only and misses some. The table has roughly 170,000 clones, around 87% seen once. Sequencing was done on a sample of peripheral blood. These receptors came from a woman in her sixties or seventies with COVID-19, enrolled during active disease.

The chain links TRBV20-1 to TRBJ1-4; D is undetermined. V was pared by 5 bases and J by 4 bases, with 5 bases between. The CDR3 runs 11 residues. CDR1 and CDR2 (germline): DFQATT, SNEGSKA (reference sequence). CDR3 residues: CSASHNEKLFF. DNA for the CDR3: TGCAGTGCTTCCCATAATGAAAAACTGTTTTTT.

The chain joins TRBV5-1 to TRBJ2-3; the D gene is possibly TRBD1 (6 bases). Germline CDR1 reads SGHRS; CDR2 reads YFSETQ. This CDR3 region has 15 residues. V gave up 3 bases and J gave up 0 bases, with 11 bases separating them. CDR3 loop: CASSWRTESTDTQYF. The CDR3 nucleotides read TGCGCCAGCAGCTGGCGGACAGAAAGCACAGATACGCAGTATTTT.

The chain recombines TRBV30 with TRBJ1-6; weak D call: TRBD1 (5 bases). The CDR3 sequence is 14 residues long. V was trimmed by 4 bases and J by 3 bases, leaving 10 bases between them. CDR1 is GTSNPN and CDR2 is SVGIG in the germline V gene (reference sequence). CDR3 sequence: CAWTEGDYNSPLHF. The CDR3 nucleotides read TGTGCCTGGACCGAAGGGGACTATAATTCACCCCTCCACTTT.

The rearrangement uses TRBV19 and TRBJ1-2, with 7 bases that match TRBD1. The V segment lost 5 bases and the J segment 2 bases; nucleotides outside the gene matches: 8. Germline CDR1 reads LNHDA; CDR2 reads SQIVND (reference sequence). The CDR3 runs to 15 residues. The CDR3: CASSPQSQGNYGYTF. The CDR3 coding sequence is TGTGCCAGTAGTCCTCAATCACAGGGGAACTATGGCTACACCTTC.

The CDR3 region has the DNA TGTGCCACCAGCACCCACAGGGTCGGGCGCAATCAGCCCCAGCATTTT. Translated, it gives CATSTHRVGRNQPQHF. This sequence joins TRBV15 and TRBJ1-5; D possibly corresponds to TRBD1 (6 bases). The CDR3 covers 16 residues. Germline V gene sequence: CDR1 LNHNV, CDR2 YYDKDF (reference sequence). V lost 4 bases and J 2 bases, leaving 15 bases between the germline ends.

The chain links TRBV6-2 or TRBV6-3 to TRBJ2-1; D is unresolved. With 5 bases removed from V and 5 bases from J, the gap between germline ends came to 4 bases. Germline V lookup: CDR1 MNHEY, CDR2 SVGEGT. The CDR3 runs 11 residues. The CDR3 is CASSRDNEQFF. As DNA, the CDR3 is TGTGCCAGCAGTAGAGACAATGAGCAGTTCTTC.

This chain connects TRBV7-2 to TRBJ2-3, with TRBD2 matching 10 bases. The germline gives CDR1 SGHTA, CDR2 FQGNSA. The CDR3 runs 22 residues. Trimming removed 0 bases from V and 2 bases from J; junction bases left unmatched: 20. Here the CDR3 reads CASSLARALWTSGASATDTQYF. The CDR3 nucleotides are TGTGCCAGCAGCTTAGCGCGGGCCCTCTGGACTAGCGGAGCCAGCGCCACAGATACGCAGTATTTT.

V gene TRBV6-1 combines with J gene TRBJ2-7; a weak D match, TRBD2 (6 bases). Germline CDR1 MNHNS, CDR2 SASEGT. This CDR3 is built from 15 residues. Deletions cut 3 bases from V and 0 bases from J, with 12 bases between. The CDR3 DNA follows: TGTGCCAGCAGTGAGGTGGACGGGAGCTCCTACGAGCAGTACTTC. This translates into CASSEVDGSSYEQYF.

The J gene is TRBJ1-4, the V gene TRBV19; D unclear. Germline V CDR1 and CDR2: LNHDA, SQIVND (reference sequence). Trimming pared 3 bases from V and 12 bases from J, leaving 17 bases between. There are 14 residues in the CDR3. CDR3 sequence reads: CASSMSSLNEELFF. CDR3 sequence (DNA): TGTGCCAGTAGTATGAGCAGCCTAAATGAGGAACTGTTTTTT.

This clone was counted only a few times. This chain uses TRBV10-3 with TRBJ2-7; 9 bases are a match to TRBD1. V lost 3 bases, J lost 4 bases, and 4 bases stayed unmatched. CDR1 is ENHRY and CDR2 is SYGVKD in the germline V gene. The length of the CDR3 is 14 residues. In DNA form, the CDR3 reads TGTGCCATCAGTGAACAGGACAGGGGATACGAGCAGTACTTC. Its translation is CAISEQDRGYEQYF.

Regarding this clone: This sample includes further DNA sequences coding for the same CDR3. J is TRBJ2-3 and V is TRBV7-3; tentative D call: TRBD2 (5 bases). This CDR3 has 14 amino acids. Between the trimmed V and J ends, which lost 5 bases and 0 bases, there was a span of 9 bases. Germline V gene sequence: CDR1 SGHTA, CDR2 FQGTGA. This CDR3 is CASSPGYSTDTQYF. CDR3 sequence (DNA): TGTGCCAGCAGCCCGGGATACAGCACAGATACGCAGTATTTT.

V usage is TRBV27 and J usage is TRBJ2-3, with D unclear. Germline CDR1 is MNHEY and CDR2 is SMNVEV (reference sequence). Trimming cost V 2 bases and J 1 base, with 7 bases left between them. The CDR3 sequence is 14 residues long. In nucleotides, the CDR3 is TGTGCCAGCAGTTTAGGAGCCCGCACAGATACGCAGTATTTT. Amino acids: CASSLGARTDTQYF.

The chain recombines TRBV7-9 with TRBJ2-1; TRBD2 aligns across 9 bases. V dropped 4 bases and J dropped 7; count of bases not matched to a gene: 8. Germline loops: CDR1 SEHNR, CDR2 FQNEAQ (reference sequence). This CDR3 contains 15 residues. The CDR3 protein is CASSYSGSRLNEQFF. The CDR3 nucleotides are TGTGCCAGCAGCTATAGCGGGAGCCGCCTTAATGAGCAGTTCTTC.

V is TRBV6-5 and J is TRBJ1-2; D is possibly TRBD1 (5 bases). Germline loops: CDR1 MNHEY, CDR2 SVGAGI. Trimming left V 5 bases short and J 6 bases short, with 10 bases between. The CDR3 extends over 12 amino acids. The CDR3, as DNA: TGTGCCAGCAGTCTGGACACACATGGCTACACCTTC. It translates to CASSLDTHGYTF.

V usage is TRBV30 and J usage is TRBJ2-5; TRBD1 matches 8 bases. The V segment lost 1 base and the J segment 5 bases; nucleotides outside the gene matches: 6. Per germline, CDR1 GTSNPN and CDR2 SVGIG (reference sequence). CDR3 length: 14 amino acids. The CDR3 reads CAWSAGRGPETQYF. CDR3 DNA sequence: TGTGCCTGGAGTGCTGGCAGGGGGCCTGAGACCCAGTACTTC.

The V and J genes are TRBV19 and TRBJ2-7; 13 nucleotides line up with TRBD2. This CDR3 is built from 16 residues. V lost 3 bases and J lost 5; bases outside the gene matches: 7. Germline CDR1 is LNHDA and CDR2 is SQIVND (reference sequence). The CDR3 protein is CASSIGGLAGADEQYF. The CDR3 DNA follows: TGTGCCAGTAGTATTGGAGGACTAGCGGGAGCAGACGAGCAGTACTTC.

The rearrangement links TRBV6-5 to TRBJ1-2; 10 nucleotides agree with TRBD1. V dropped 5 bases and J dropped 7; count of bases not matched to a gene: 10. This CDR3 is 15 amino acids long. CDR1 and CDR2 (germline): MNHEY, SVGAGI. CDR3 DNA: TGTGCCAGCAGTAAAAAGACAGGGGGCGTCTCTGGCTACACCTTC. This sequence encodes CASSKKTGGVSGYTF.

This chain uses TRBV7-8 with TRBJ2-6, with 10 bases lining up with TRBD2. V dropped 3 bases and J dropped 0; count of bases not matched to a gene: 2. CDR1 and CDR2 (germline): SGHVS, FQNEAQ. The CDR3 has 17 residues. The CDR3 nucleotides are TGTGCCAGCAGCTTTCCTAGCGGGGGCTCTGGGGCCAACGTCCTGACTTTC. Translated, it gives CASSFPSGGSGANVLTF.

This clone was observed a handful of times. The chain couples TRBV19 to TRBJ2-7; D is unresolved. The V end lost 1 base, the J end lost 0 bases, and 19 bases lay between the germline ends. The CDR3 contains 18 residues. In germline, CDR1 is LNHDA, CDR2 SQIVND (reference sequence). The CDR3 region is CASSIVLFDISSSYEQYF. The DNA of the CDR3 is TGTGCCAGTAGTATAGTCCTTTTCGACATTTCCTCCTCCTACGAGCAGTACTTC.

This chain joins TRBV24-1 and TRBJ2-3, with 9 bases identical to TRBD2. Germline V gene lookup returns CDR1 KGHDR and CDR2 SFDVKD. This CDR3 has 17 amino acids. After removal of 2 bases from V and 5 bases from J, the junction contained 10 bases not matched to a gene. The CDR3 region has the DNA TGTGCCACCAGTGATTCCCGGGTAGCGGGAGTGGGAGATACGCAGTATTTT. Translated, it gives CATSDSRVAGVGDTQYF.

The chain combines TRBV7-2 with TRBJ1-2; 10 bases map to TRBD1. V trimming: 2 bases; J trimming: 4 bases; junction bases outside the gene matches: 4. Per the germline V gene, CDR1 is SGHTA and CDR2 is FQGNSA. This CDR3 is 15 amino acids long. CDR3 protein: CASSLWTGGVYGYTF. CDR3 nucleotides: TGTGCCAGCAGCTTATGGACAGGGGGGGTCTATGGCTACACCTTC. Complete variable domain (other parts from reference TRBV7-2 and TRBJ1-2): GAGVSQSPSNKVTEKGKDVELRCDPISGHTALYWYRQSLGQGLEFLIYFQGNSAPDKSGLPSDRFSAERTGGSVSTLTIQRTQQEDSAVYLCASSLWTGGVYGYTFGSGTRLTVV.

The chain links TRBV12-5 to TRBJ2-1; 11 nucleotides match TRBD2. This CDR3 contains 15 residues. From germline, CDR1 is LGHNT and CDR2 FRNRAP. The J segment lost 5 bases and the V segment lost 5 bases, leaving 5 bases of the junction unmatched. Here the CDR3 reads CASGPGTSGNNEQFF. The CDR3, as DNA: TGTGCTAGTGGTCCCGGGACTAGCGGCAACAATGAGCAGTTCTTC.

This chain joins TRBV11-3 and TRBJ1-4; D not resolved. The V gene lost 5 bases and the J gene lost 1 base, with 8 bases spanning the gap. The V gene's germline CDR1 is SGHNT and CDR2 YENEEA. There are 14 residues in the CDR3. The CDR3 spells CASSTEGTNEKLFF. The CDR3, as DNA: TGTGCCAGCAGCACGGAGGGAACTAATGAAAAACTGTTTTTT.

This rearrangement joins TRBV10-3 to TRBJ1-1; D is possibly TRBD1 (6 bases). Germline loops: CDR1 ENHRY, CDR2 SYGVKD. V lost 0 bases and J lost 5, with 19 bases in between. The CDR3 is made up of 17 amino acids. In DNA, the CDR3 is TGTGCCATCAGTGAGTCGGGAGGGGGGGCGGTTTCGACTGAAGCTTTCTTT. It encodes CAISESGGGAVSTEAFF.

CDR3 DNA sequence: TGCAGTGCTAGTGGGGACAGAGTTTACGAGCAGTACTTC. Translating gives CSASGDRVYEQYF. This rearrangement joins TRBV20-1 to TRBJ2-7; the match to TRBD1 covers 7 bases. CDR1 and CDR2 (germline): DFQATT, SNEGSKA (reference sequence). V trimming: 3 bases; J trimming: 4 bases; junction bases outside the gene matches: 6. The CDR3 length is 13 residues.